Listed below are T cell receptor beta chains from one sample, sequenced in a study of prognosis after radiotherapy for stage I lung cancer. TCRdb called the multiplex PCR reads again in MiXCR, with one record for every CDR3 protein. The table has about 17,000 distinct CDR3 sequences, approximately 30% seen once. Sequenced material: PBMCs, taken before or after stereotactic body radiation therapy (not recorded which). Receptors originate from a donor over 45 with non-small cell lung cancer. The CDR3 runs from the conserved cysteine through the conserved F or W. A D gene is named only where the DNA matches it firmly. The size of a clone is reported for some rows only, either as once, few or many, or as a class for expanded clones.

once	TRBJ1-1	TRBV20-1	-	CSASGLGGPAFF	TGCAGTGCTAGTGGTTTGGGGGGGCCAGCTTTCTTT
medium-sized	TRBJ1-2	TRBV13	-	CASSFGARGAGYTF	TGTGCCAGCAGCTTTGGCGCCCGCGGGGCTGGCTACACCTTC
many	TRBJ2-3	TRBV11-2	-	CASKLTQGTADTQYF	TGTGCCAGCAAATTAACCCAGGGTACGGCAGATACGCAGTATTTT
-	TRBJ2-3	TRBV7-6	-	CASRPGGAVTDTQYF	TGTGCCAGCAGACCGGGCGGGGCGGTCACAGATACGCAGTATTTT
-	TRBJ2-1	TRBV5-4	-	CASSLGGGSSYNEQFF	TGTGCCAGCAGCTTGGGGGGTGGGAGCTCCTACAATGAGCAGTTCTTC
many	TRBJ2-5	TRBV29-1	TRBD2	CSVELTSAETQYF	TGCAGCGTTGAATTAACTAGCGCAGAGACCCAGTACTTC
many	TRBJ1-3	TRBV7-9	-	CASSLRNTIYF	TGTGCCAGCAGCCTCCGGAACACCATATATTTT
many	TRBJ2-7	TRBV6-1	TRBD1	CASSVGTGNYEQYF	TGTGCCAGCAGTGTCGGGACAGGGAACTACGAGCAGTACTTC
many	TRBJ2-1	TRBV7-2	TRBD1	CASSLGSGTGGINEQFF	TGTGCCAGCAGCTTAGGCTCCGGGACAGGGGGCATTAATGAGCAGTTCTTC
many	TRBJ2-7	TRBV19	-	CASSIGGTGTYEQYF	TGTGCCAGTAGTATAGGGGGGACCGGTACCTACGAGCAGTACTTC
many	TRBJ2-1	TRBV5-1	-	CASSLTSRAHDEQFF	TGCGCCAGCAGCTTGACATCGCGGGCCCACGATGAGCAGTTCTTC
many	TRBJ2-3	TRBV12-3/TRBV12-4	-	CASSLGGAGPRDTQYF	TGTGCCAGCAGTTTAGGTGGGGCGGGCCCCAGGGATACGCAGTATTTT
medium-sized	TRBJ2-1	TRBV28	-	CASSKDPGSDNEQFF	TGTGCCAGCAGTAAGGACCCAGGCTCCGACAATGAGCAGTTCTTC
many	TRBJ2-5	TRBV20-1	TRBD1	CSAPGYDRGETQYF	TGCAGTGCTCCCGGGTATGACAGGGGAGAGACCCAGTACTTC
many	TRBJ2-3	TRBV9	TRBD2	CASSPGLGLAGADTQYF	TGTGCCAGCAGCCCAGGCCTGGGACTAGCGGGTGCAGATACGCAGTATTTT
many	TRBJ2-4	TRBV6-2/TRBV6-3	-	CASSSDKAVSSYSIQYF	TGTGCCAGCAGTTCAGACAAGGCCGTATCCTCGTATAGCATTCAGTACTTC
many	TRBJ2-7	TRBV15	-	CATSRDSHEQYF	TGTGCCACCAGCAGAGATTCCCACGAGCAGTACTTC
many	TRBJ2-2	TRBV7-2	-	CASSPTLENTGELFF	TGTGCCAGCAGCCCCACCTTAGAGAACACCGGGGAGCTGTTTTTT
many	TRBJ2-3	TRBV28	TRBD1	CASSSDRRTSTDTQYF	TGTGCCAGCAGTTCGGACAGGCGAACTAGCACAGATACGCAGTATTTT
many	TRBJ2-7	TRBV12-3/TRBV12-4	-	CASSFGDSPSEQYF	TGTGCCAGCAGTTTTGGTGACAGTCCTAGCGAGCAGTACTTC
-	TRBJ2-1	TRBV7-8	-	CASSFYICSALDRNEQFF	-
many	TRBJ2-5	TRBV3-1	TRBD2	CASSQGGGETQYF	TGTGCCAGCAGCCAGGGGGGGGGAGAGACCCAGTACTTC
many	TRBJ2-7	TRBV5-8	-	CASSFSFGGYEQYF	TGTGCCAGCAGCTTTTCTTTTGGGGGCTACGAGCAGTACTTC
many	TRBJ1-2	TRBV5-4	TRBD1	CASSPRDRGYGYTF	TGTGCCAGCAGCCCCCGGGACAGGGGCTATGGCTACACCTTC
medium-sized	TRBJ1-4	TRBV20-1	-	CSARRDGGGEKLFF	TGCAGTGCTAGAAGGGACGGAGGAGGGGAAAAACTGTTTTTT
many	TRBJ2-1	TRBV5-1	-	CASSSTTAYNEQFF	TGCGCCAGCAGCTCGACGACAGCCTACAATGAGCAGTTCTTC
-	TRBJ2-1	TRBV2	-	CVSSQAGQPYNDQFF	TGTGTCAGCAGTCAGGCGGGACAGCCCTACAATGATCAGTTCTTC
-	TRBJ1-2	TRBV29-1	-	CSVLEWLPGYTF	TGCAGCGTTCTCGAATGGCTACCTGGCTACACCTTC
many	TRBJ1-1	TRBV10-3	-	CAISDSRTENTEAFF	TGTGCCATCAGTGATTCCCGGACAGAGAACACTGAAGCTTTCTTT
many	TRBJ2-5	TRBV11-2	-	CASSLVDGETQYF	TGTGCCAGCAGCTTAGTCGACGGGGAGACCCAGTACTTC
many	TRBJ2-7	TRBV7-8	TRBD2	CASSFLAGANEQYF	TGTGCCAGCAGCTTTCTAGCGGGAGCGAACGAGCAGTACTTC
many	TRBJ1-2	TRBV7-9	-	CASSLEEPNGYTF	TGTGCCAGCAGCTTAGAAGAGCCTAATGGCTACACCTTC
-	TRBJ2-6	TRBV28	-	CASTQGGAGAKVPTF	TGTGCCAGCACTCAGGGGGGGGCTGGGGCCAAGGTCCCGACTTTC
-	TRBJ2-7	TRBV27	TRBD1	CASSGRQGKYRSYEQYF	TGTGCCAGCAGTGGACGACAGGGGAAATATCGCTCCTACGAGCAGTACTTC
many	TRBJ2-7	TRBV4-2	TRBD2	CASSQDGTSGSYEQYF	TGTGCCAGCAGCCAAGATGGGACTAGCGGCTCCTACGAGCAGTACTTC
-	TRBJ2-7	TRBV20-1	TRBD2	CSARVASGSYDYKQYF	TGCAGTGCTAGAGTTGCTAGCGGGAGCTACGACTACAAGCAGTACTTC
many	TRBJ2-4	TRBV27	-	CASSVTGEGVAKNIQYF	TGTGCCAGCAGTGTCACGGGAGAGGGGGTAGCCAAAAACATTCAGTACTTC
many	TRBJ2-1	TRBV6-1	TRBD2	CASRPGLAGVYEQFF	TGTGCCAGCAGACCGGGACTAGCGGGAGTTTATGAGCAGTTCTTC
many	TRBJ2-7	TRBV5-5	-	CASSPVRGSSYEQYF	TGTGCCAGCAGCCCTGTTAGGGGGAGCTCCTACGAGCAGTACTTC
many	TRBJ2-2	TRBV7-9	TRBD2	CAASVWREKSDTGELFF	TGTGCCGCCTCGGTTTGGCGGGAGAAGAGTGACACCGGGGAGCTGTTTTTT
many	TRBJ2-3	TRBV20-1	TRBD2	CSAQREADTQYF	TGCAGTGCCCAGCGGGAGGCAGATACGCAGTATTTT
medium-sized	TRBJ2-1	TRBV28	TRBD1	CASSIPGQGYNEQFF	TGTGCCAGCAGTATTCCGGGACAGGGGTACAATGAGCAGTTCTTC
many	TRBJ2-5	TRBV5-8	TRBD1	CASSFSGGETQYF	TGTGCCAGCAGCTTCTCAGGGGGAGAGACCCAGTACTTC
many	TRBJ1-3	TRBV16	-	CASSQSRGSGNTIYF	TGTGCCAGCAGCCAATCCCGGGGGTCTGGAAACACCATATATTTT
many	TRBJ2-7	TRBV6-1	-	CASRPGGTYYEQYF	TGTGCCAGCAGACCCGGAGGGACTTACTACGAGCAGTACTTC
many	TRBJ2-1	TRBV11-2	TRBD2	CASSVLSGRTYNEQFF	TGTGCCAGCAGCGTACTTAGCGGGAGAACCTACAATGAGCAGTTCTTC
many	TRBJ2-1	TRBV30	-	CAWSGSRLYNEQFF	TGTGCCTGGAGTGGGAGCAGACTCTACAATGAGCAGTTCTTC
many	TRBJ2-3	TRBV29-1	-	CSVKSQADTQYF	TGCAGCGTTAAAAGTCAGGCAGATACGCAGTATTTT
many	TRBJ2-7	TRBV3-1	-	CASSQVGSVSGEQYF	TGTGCCAGCAGCCAAGTAGGGTCAGTCTCGGGCGAGCAGTACTTC
many	TRBJ1-1	TRBV5-6	TRBD1	CASSWSGTGEPEAFF	TGTGCCAGCAGCTGGAGCGGGACAGGGGAACCTGAAGCTTTCTTT
many	TRBJ2-7	TRBV6-1	-	CASSNTWIGYEQYF	TGTGCCAGCAGCAATACATGGATCGGCTACGAGCAGTACTTC
-	TRBJ2-2	TRBV11-2	-	CASSPMANTGELFF	TGTGCCAGCAGCCCAATGGCAAACACCGGGGAGCTGTTTTTT